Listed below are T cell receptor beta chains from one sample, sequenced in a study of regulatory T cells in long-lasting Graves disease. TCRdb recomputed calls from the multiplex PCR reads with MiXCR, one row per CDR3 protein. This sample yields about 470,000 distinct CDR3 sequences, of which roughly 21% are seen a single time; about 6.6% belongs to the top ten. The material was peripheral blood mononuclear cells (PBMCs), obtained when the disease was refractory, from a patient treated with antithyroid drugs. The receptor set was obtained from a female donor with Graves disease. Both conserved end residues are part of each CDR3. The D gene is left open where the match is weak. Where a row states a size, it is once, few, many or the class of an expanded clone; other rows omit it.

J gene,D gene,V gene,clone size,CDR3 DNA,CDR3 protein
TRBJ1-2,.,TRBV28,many,TGTGCCAGCAGCCGGGGCCTTGGGGGCTACACCTTC,CASSRGLGGYTF
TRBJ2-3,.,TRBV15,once,TGTGCCACCAGCAGAGCGGGCGCAGATACGCAGTATTTT,CATSRAGADTQYF
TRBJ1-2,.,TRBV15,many,TGTGCCACCAGCAGAGATCTCGGGGTTAACTATGGCTACACCTTC,CATSRDLGVNYGYTF
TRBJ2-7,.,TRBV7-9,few,TGTGCCAGCAGCGAGGTAAAGGGTGGAAACTACGAGCAGTACTTC,CASSEVKGGNYEQYF
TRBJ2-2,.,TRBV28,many,TGTGCCAGCAGCCTCGACAGGTGGACTGCCGGGGAGCTGTTTTTT,CASSLDRWTAGELFF
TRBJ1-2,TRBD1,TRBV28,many,TGTGCCAGCAGTTTGGAGGGGGCCCGTAACTATGGCTACACCTTC,CASSLEGARNYGYTF
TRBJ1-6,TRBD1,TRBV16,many,TGTGCCAGCAGCACGGGACAGCTTAATTCACCCCTCCACTTT,CASSTGQLNSPLHF
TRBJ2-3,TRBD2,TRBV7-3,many,TGTGCCAGCAGCTTAGGGCTAGCGGGAGTAGCAGATACGCAGTATTTT,CASSLGLAGVADTQYF
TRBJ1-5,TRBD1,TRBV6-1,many,TGTGCCAGCAGTCATGATCAGGGGGCGAGGGGTCAGCCCCAGCATTTT,CASSHDQGARGQPQHF
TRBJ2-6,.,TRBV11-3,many,TGTGCCAGCAGCTTGACACGTGGGGCCAACGTCCTGACTTTC,CASSLTRGANVLTF
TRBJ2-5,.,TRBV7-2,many,TGTGCCAGCAGCCCCCATGCGGGGAGAGGGGGAGAGACCCAGTACTTC,CASSPHAGRGGETQYF
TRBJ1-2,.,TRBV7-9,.,TGTGCCACCTCACAACCGAGAGCTAACTATGGCTACACCTTC,CATSQPRANYGYTF
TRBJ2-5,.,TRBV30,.,TGTGCCTGGAGTGTACGTTCATTGGGGCGGGAGACCCAGTACTTC,CAWSVRSLGRETQYF
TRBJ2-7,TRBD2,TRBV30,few,TGTGCCTGGACTAGCGGGAGTAGTAACTACGAGCAGTACTTC,CAWTSGSSNYEQYF
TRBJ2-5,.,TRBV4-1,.,TGCGCCGGCAGCCAAGAGGGGGATGCCCGCGAGACCCAGTACTTC,CAGSQEGDARETQYF
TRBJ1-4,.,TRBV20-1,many,TGCAGTGCTAGAGATTTTAGACGCGGGGATGAAAAACTGTTTTTT,CSARDFRRGDEKLFF
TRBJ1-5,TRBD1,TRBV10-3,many,TGTGCCATCAAGGGACAGCCTAATCAGCCCCAGCATTTT,CAIKGQPNQPQHF
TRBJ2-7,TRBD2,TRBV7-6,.,TGTGCCAGCAGCTTAGGGGCGGGAGGGCCGTACGAGCAGTACTTC,CASSLGAGGPYEQYF
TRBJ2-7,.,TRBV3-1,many,TGTGCCAGCAGCCAAGGTCCCAACGAGCAGTACTTC,CASSQGPNEQYF
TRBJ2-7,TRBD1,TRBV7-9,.,TGTGCCAGCAGCTACACCTCCGGGACAGGGGGTGACGAGCAGTACTTC,CASSYTSGTGGDEQYF
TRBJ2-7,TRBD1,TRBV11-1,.,TGTGCCAGCAGCTTGACAGGGTCCTACGGGCAGTACTTC,CASSLTGSYGQYF
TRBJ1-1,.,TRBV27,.,TGTGCCAGCACATTGACAGTTTATAGCACTGAAGCTTTCTTT,CASTLTVYSTEAFF
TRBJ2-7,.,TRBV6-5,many,TGTGCCAGCAGTTACTCACAGGGCACCTACGAGCAGTACTTC,CASSYSQGTYEQYF
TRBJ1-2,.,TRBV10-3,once,TGTGCCATCAGTGAGTTGGAGGGGGACTATGGCTACACCTTC,CAISELEGDYGYTF
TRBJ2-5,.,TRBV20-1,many,TGCAGTGCCCACTTGAGGGGACATCAAGAGACCCAGTACTTC,CSAHLRGHQETQYF
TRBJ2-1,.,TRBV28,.,TGTGCCAGCAGTTTACGGATGGGGAACTCGCACCTAAGCTCCTACAATGAGCAGTTCTTC,CASSLRMGNSHLSSYNEQFF
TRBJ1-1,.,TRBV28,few,TGTGCCAGCAGACTTTCAGGGGCGGCGGGGCTGACTGAAGCTTTCTTT,CASRLSGAAGLTEAFF
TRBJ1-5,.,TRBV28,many,TGTGCCAGCCCAAATAGCAATCAGCCCCAGCATTTT,CASPNSNQPQHF
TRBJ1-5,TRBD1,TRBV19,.,TGTGCCAGTAGCCCCTGGACAGGGCCTAGCAATCAGCCCCAGCATTTT,CASSPWTGPSNQPQHF
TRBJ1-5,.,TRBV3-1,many,TGTGCCAGCAGCCAAGGTGAAGGAGGCGGGGGCGCCCAGCATTTT,CASSQGEGGGGAQHF
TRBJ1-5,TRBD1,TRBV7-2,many,TGTGCCAGCAGCTTAGGGGGACAGGGGAGCAATCAGCCCCAGCATTTT,CASSLGGQGSNQPQHF
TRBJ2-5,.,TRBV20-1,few,TGCGGGACTCGACAGAACCAAGAGACCCAGTACTTC,CGTRQNQETQYF
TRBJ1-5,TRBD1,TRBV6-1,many,TGTGCCAGCAGTGAAGCACAGGGGTATAGCAATCAGCCCCAGCATTTT,CASSEAQGYSNQPQHF
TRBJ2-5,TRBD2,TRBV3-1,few,TGTGCCAGCAGCCAGGGACTAGCGGCCTTATTGACCCAGTACTTC,CASSQGLAALLTQYF
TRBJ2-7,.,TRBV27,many,TGTGCCAGCAGTCCGTTGGGCGGTAGCTCCTACGAGCAGTACTTC,CASSPLGGSSYEQYF
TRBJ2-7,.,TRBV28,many,TGTGCCAGCAGTTTTTTTCGGAGTTCGGTGGACGAGCAGTACTTC,CASSFFRSSVDEQYF
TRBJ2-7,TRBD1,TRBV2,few,TGTGCCAGCAGTGAAGCGGGACAGGTTTCCGAGCAGTACTTC,CASSEAGQVSEQYF
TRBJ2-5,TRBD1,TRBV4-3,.,TGCGCCAGCAGCCCGTACAGGGGGTTAGAGACCCAGTACTTC,CASSPYRGLETQYF
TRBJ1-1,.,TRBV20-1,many,TGCAGTGCTGGTCGTAACACTGAAGCTTTCTTT,CSAGRNTEAFF
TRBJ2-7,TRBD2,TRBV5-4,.,TGTGTCAGCAGCCTAGCGGGGCCCACGAGCTCCTACGAGCAGTACTTC,CVSSLAGPTSSYEQYF
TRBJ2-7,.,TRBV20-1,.,TGCAGTGCCTCATCAGATGCATACGAGCAGTACTTC,CSASSDAYEQYF
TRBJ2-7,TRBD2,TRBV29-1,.,TGCAGCGCCACCGGACTAGCGCCTCCCTACGAGCAGTACTTC,CSATGLAPPYEQYF
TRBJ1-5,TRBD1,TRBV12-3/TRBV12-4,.,TGTGCCAGCAGGCAGGGACAGAGCAATCAGCCCCAGCATTTT,CASRQGQSNQPQHF
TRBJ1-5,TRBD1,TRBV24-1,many,TGTGCCACAAGACCGGGACAGGGCGATCAGCCCCAGCATTTT,CATRPGQGDQPQHF
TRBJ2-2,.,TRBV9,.,TGTGCCAGCAGCGTATTTGGGAACACCGGGGAGCTGTTTTTT,CASSVFGNTGELFF
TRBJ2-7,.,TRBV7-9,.,TGTGCCACCCGAGGGTCGCTCGACGAGCAGTACTTC,CATRGSLDEQYF
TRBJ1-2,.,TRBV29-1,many,TGCAGCGTTGAAGAGGGAGGGCGGGATGGCTACACCTTC,CSVEEGGRDGYTF